Reported below is one T cell receptor (beta chain). These data originate in a study of blood T cell repertoires in COVID-19. Looking at the study overall: Samples representing acute and convalescent COVID-19 were sourced from the United States, Italy and Spain. T cells, B-cell-depleted T cells, or PBMCs provided the cDNA or gDNA that served as material.

The authors' processing: Nucleated cell counts were estimated from reference gene primer amplification. Generated by immunoSEQ multiplex PCR, the TCRdb table keeps only in-frame clones and is missing some. The V and J calls and clone size come from that table; D and trimming were worked out from the DNA. This table has roughly 180,000 clones, roughly 79% appearing once. This CDR3 has 19 residues. V dropped 0 bases and J dropped 1; count of bases not matched to a gene: 11. The germline V gene encodes CDR1 MNHEY and CDR2 SVGEGT. Material for sequencing was peripheral blood. J is TRBJ1-5 and V is TRBV6-2 or TRBV6-3; the match to TRBD1 covers 8 bases. The receptor was isolated from a man between 60 and 75 years old with active or convalescent COVID-19. The CDR3 spells CASSYSAGGTFGSNQPQHF. CDR3 in DNA: TGTGCCAGCAGTTACTCGGCAGGGGGCACATTCGGCAGCAATCAGCCCCAGCATTTT.